The source of this TCR beta chain is a study of early T cells in non-severe SARS-CoV-2 infection. The wider study: Chains were unpaired, as sequencing was done on bulk RNA from unsorted whole blood.

Germline lookup yields CDR1 LNHDA and CDR2 SQIVND (reference sequence). CDR3 length: 13 amino acids. Trimming took 7 bases from V and 1 from J, leaving 10 bases between them. TCRdb passed the 5' RACE reads through MiXCR, listing each CDR3 protein once. The sample lists roughly 66,000 distinct CDR3 sequences; 9.1% were seen once. This clonotype was detected a few times. Input material: whole blood. This rearrangement joins TRBV19 to TRBJ1-1, with D unresolved. The source of this sequence is an adult who was a healthcare worker with PCR-confirmed SARS-CoV-2 infection or an uninfected control (not recorded which). CDR3 sequence reads: CASTPHKNTEAFF. DNA for the CDR3: TGTGCCAGTACCCCACACAAGAACACTGAAGCTTTCTTT.